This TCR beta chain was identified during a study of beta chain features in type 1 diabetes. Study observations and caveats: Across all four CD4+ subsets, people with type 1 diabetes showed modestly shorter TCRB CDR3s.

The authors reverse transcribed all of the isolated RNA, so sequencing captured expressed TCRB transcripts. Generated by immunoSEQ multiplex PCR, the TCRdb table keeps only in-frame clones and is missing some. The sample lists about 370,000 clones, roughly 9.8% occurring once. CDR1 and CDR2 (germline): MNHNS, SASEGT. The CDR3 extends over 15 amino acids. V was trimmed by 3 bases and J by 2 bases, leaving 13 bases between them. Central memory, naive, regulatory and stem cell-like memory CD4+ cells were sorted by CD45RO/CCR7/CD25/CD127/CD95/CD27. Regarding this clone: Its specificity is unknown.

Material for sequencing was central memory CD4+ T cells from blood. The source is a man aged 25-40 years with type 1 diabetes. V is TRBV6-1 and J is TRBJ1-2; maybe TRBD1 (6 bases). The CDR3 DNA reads TGTGCCAGCAGTGAGGAAGGGGGAGTGAACTATGGCTACACCTTC. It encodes CASSEEGGVNYGYTF.